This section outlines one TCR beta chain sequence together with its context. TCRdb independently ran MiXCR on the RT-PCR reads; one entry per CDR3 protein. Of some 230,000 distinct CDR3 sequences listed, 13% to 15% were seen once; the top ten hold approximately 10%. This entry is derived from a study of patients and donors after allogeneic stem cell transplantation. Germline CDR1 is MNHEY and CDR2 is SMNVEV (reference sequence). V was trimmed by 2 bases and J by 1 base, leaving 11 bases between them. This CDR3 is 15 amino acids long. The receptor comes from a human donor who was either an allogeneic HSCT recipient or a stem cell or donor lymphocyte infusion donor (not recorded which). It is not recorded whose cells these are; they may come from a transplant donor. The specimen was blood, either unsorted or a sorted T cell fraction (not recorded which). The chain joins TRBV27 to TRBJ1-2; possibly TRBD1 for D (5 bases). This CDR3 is CASSLSSGINYGYTF. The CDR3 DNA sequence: TGTGCCAGCAGTTTAAGTTCAGGGATTAACTATGGCTACACCTTC.